The next 3 T cell receptor beta chains were all read from a single sample in a study of CD8+CD57+ T cells in acquired aplastic anemia. According to the study, genomic DNA was the template for TCR beta VDJ and CDR3 profiling. TCRdb re-analysed the reads in MiXCR, keeping a single row per CDR3 protein. Of 90,000 to 130,000 distinct CDR3 sequences in the sample, approximately 49% were seen once. The sequenced sample consisted of sorted CD4+, CD8+, or CD8+CD57+ T cells (not recorded which) from PBMCs. Receptors were obtained from a human donor in good health, serving as a control.

The CDR3 coding sequence is TGCGCCAGCAGTAGTAACAGGGGCGAAGGCTACACCTTC. Translation gives CASSSNRGEGYTF. The V call is TRBV10-1, the J call TRBJ1-2, with 7 nucleotides matching TRBD1. Germline CDR1 WNHNN, CDR2 SYGVQD (reference sequence). The V segment lost 5 bases and the J segment 8 bases; nucleotides outside the gene matches: 8. The CDR3 covers 13 residues.

The chain employs TRBV12-3 or TRBV12-4 and TRBJ2-7; the D gene is possibly TRBD2 (6 bases). Trimming took 4 bases from V and 6 from J, leaving 16 bases between them. The CDR3 has 14 residues. DNA for the CDR3: TGTGCCAGCAGTTATACGGGACTCAAAAGCGAGCAGTACTTC. Translating it yields CASSYTGLKSEQYF.

At least ten counts were recorded for this clonotype. The rearrangement links TRBV30 to TRBJ2-3, with D possibly matching TRBD2 (5 bases). CDR1 GTSNPN and CDR2 SVGIG come from the germline V gene (reference sequence). The CDR3 has 14 residues. Between the trimmed V and J ends, which lost 3 bases and 2 bases, there was a span of 12 bases. The CDR3 DNA reads as TGTGCCTGGAGCGAGTTCGGGGACACAGATACGCAGTATTTT. It yields the protein CAWSEFGDTDTQYF.